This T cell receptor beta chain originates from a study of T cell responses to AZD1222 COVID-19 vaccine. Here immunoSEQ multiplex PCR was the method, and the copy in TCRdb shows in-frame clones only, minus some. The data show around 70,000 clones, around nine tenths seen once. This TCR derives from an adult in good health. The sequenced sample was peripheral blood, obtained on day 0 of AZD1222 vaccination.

CDR3: CASSPHDRRAEAFF. CDR3 in DNA: TGTGCCAGCAGTCCCCATGACAGGAGGGCTGAAGCTTTCTTT. This sequence joins TRBV27 and TRBJ1-1; possibly TRBD1 for D (6 bases). Germline values: CDR1 MNHEY, CDR2 SMNVEV (reference sequence). The CDR3 length is 14 residues. V was clipped by 5 bases and J by 6 bases, with 16 bases between them.